This record concerns one TCR beta chain sequence. Authors' data handling: It was from reference gene primer amplification that nucleated cell counts were estimated. Assay used: immunoSEQ multiplex PCR; TCRdb lists only in-frame clones, some missing. V, J and clone size reflect that table, while D and trimming were determined from the DNA. The sample consists of roughly 140,000 clones, about 88% of them appearing once. This sample is part of a study of blood T cell repertoires in COVID-19. Study background: The United States, Italy and Spain provided the acute and convalescent COVID-19 samples. PBMCs, B-cell-depleted T cells, or T cells provided the cDNA or gDNA that made up the material.

Looked up from germline, CDR1 is KGHSH and CDR2 is LQKENI. Trimming removed 1 base at V and 7 bases at J, with 5 bases between. The CDR3 is made up of 12 amino acids. Sequencing was performed on peripheral blood. This receptor was obtained from a man over 45 with active or convalescent COVID-19. This chain joins TRBV18 and TRBJ2-1; D ambiguous. The CDR3 spells CASSPQRNEQFF. CDR3 DNA sequence: TGTGCCAGCTCACCACAACGGAATGAGCAGTTCTTC.